Below are 30 T cell receptor beta chains sequenced from a single sample in a study of T cell responses to AZD1222 COVID-19 vaccine. Assay: immunoSEQ multiplex PCR; the TCRdb copy retains only in-frame clones and omits some. The table includes 95,000 to 150,000 clones, about 90% detected once. Sequenced material: peripheral blood, taken on day 0 of AZD1222 vaccination. The receptors here all came from an adult in good health.

This CDR3 is CASSLVAGAYEQYF. The CDR3 coding sequence is TGTGCCAGCAGCTTAGTAGCGGGAGCCTACGAGCAGTACTTC. The chain joins TRBV5-8 to TRBJ2-7; 9 nucleotides line up with TRBD2. The CDR3 extends over 14 amino acids. Looked up from germline, CDR1 is SGHTS and CDR2 is YDEGEE. V dropped 2 bases and J dropped 2; count of bases not matched to a gene: 2.

The chain has TRBV19 and TRBJ2-7, with 9 bases matching TRBD2. Germline CDR1 and CDR2: LNHDA and SQIVND (reference sequence). The CDR3 contains 16 residues. The V gene end was trimmed by 5 bases and the J gene end by 2 bases; junction bases not matched to a gene: 10. The CDR3 here is CASSARGGDSAYEQYF. The CDR3 DNA reads TGTGCCAGTAGTGCGCGGGGGGGGGACTCGGCCTACGAGCAGTACTTC. The full variable domain, rest sourced from reference TRBV19 and TRBJ2-7, is DGGITQSPKYLFRKEGQNVTLSCEQNLNHDAMYWYRQDPGQGLRLIYYSQIVNDFQKGDIAEGYSVSREKKESFPLTVTSAQKNPTAFYLCASSARGGDSAYEQYFGPGTRLTVT.

The chain employs TRBV4-2 and TRBJ2-1; 8 nucleotides match TRBD2. CDR3 length: 17 amino acids. After removal of 0 bases from V and 9 bases from J, the junction contained 13 bases not matched to a gene. CDR1 and CDR2 (germline): LGHNA, YNFKEQ. The DNA for the CDR3 is TGTGCCAGCAGCCAAGATTCTGGTGGGACTAGTTTGGTTGAGCAGTTCTTC. The encoded protein is CASSQDSGGTSLVEQFF.

The J gene is TRBJ2-5, the V gene TRBV9, with D tentatively TRBD2 (6 bases). This CDR3 region has 14 residues. V was clipped by 4 bases and J by 0 bases, with 10 bases between them. Per the germline V gene, CDR1 is SGDLS and CDR2 is YYNGEE. CDR3: CASSPAGYQETQYF. The CDR3 DNA reads as TGTGCCAGCAGCCCTGCGGGGTACCAAGAGACCCAGTACTTC.

V is TRBV5-6 and J is TRBJ2-7; D possibly corresponds to TRBD1 (6 bases). Per the germline V gene, CDR1 is SGHDT and CDR2 is YYEEEE. The CDR3 consists of 14 residues. V dropped 3 bases and J dropped 1 base, with 11 bases sitting between them. CDR3 sequence: CASSSGQPSYEQYF. The CDR3 DNA follows: TGTGCCAGCAGCTCAGGACAGCCTTCCTACGAGCAGTACTTC.

The V gene is TRBV6-2 or TRBV6-3, the J gene TRBJ2-1; 10 nucleotides match TRBD2. V lost 5 bases to trimming and J lost 4 bases; unmatched junction nucleotides: 2. The germline V gene encodes CDR1 MNHEY and CDR2 SVGEGT. The CDR3 extends over 14 amino acids. The CDR3 sequence is CASSRTSGYNEQFF. In DNA, the CDR3 is TGTGCCAGCAGTCGGACTAGCGGTTACAATGAGCAGTTCTTC.

The gene calls are TRBV15 and TRBJ2-1, with 12 positions matching TRBD2. Germline V gene sequence: CDR1 LNHNV, CDR2 YYDKDF (reference sequence). The CDR3 is 18 residues long. With V trimmed by 0 bases and J by 5 bases, 8 bases remained unmatched. The CDR3 here is CATSRDRPSGGANNEQFF. DNA of the CDR3: TGTGCCACCAGCAGAGATAGGCCTAGCGGGGGGGCTAACAATGAGCAGTTCTTC.

This sequence joins TRBV4-1 and TRBJ2-7, with 10 bases aligning to TRBD2. CDR3 size: 15 residues. The J segment lost 7 bases and the V segment lost 1 base, leaving 7 bases of the junction unmatched. Germline CDR1 MGHRA, CDR2 YSYEKL. The CDR3 DNA reads as TGCGCCAGCAGCCAAGGGCTAGCGGGAGTTAGTGAGCAGTACTTC. Protein: CASSQGLAGVSEQYF.

The CDR3 bases are TGTGCCAGCAGTTTAAGACGCCAGGGCCGAACTGAAGCTTTCTTT. Protein product: CASSLRRQGRTEAFF. The chain uses TRBV28 and TRBJ1-1; tentatively, D is TRBD1 (5 bases). V dropped 2 bases and J dropped 5 bases, with 15 bases sitting between them. Looked up from germline, CDR1 is MDHEN and CDR2 is SYDVKM. The CDR3 covers 15 residues. The whole variable domain, filled in from reference TRBV28 and TRBJ1-1, reads DVKVTQSSRYLVKRTGEKVFLECVQDMDHENMFWYRQDPGLGLRLIYFSYDVKMKEKGDIPEGYSVSREKKERFSLILESASTNQTSMYLCASSLRRQGRTEAFFGQGTRLTVV.

This chain uses TRBV5-1 with TRBJ1-4; 8 nucleotides agree with TRBD1. The trim removed 2 bases at V and 8 bases at J, leaving 8 bases unmatched. This CDR3 region has 15 residues. Germline V gene lookup returns CDR1 SGHRS and CDR2 YFSETQ. In nucleotides, the CDR3 is TGCGCCAGCAGCTTAAAACAGGGGGGGAAGGAAAAACTGTTTTTT. This codes for CASSLKQGGKEKLFF.

The rearrangement uses TRBV5-1 and TRBJ2-2; 8 nucleotides line up with TRBD1. The CDR3 contains 13 residues. Germline V gene data show CDR1 as SGHRS and CDR2 as YFSETQ. The V and J ends lost 5 bases and 5 bases, in that order; junction bases with no gene match: 2. CDR3 in amino acids: CASRTGGTGELFF. CDR3 sequence (DNA): TGCGCCAGCAGAACAGGGGGAACCGGGGAGCTGTTTTTT.

The J gene is TRBJ2-2, the V gene TRBV28; 10 bases are a match to TRBD2. Per germline, CDR1 MDHEN and CDR2 SYDVKM. Losses at the gene ends were 1 base for V and 10 bases for J; bases not matched to a gene: 6. This CDR3 comprises 15 residues. This CDR3 is CASSLFGAGGQELFF. DNA for the CDR3: TGTGCCAGCAGTTTATTTGGAGCGGGGGGGCAGGAGCTGTTTTTT.

The rearrangement uses TRBV12-3 or TRBV12-4 and TRBJ1-2; D may be TRBD1 (5 bases). The CDR3 extends over 13 amino acids. The V end was cut by 6 bases, the J end by 3 bases, with 11 bases between. CDR3 coding DNA: TGTGCCAGCAGACGGGACGGGGACTATGGCTACACCTTC. This codes for CASRRDGDYGYTF.

The chain recombines TRBV9 with TRBJ1-4; D is undetermined. CDR1 and CDR2 from the germline V gene are SGDLS and YYNGEE. This CDR3 contains 14 residues. V lost 3 bases and J 0 bases, leaving 6 bases between the germline ends. In nucleotides, the CDR3 is TGTGCCAGCAGCGAGTATGCAACTAATGAAAAACTGTTTTTT. Protein: CASSEYATNEKLFF.

The rearrangement joins TRBV19 to TRBJ2-7; maybe TRBD1 (6 bases). V was shortened by 3 bases and J by 2 bases, with 14 bases between the two germline ends. CDR1 is LNHDA, CDR2 SQIVND, per germline (reference sequence). The length of the CDR3 is 15 residues. The CDR3 reads CASSIEGTSTYEQYF. The CDR3 DNA sequence: TGTGCCAGTAGTATTGAAGGGACATCTACCTACGAGCAGTACTTC.

The chain uses TRBV6-5 and TRBJ1-1; D ambiguous. CDR3 size: 13 residues. Per the germline V gene, CDR1 is MNHEY and CDR2 is SVGAGI. V lost 0 bases and J lost 11, with 13 bases in between. Written as DNA, the CDR3 is TGTGCCAGCAGTTACTCGGGTTACCTGGGGGCTTTCTTT. It specifies CASSYSGYLGAFF.

The chain couples TRBV6-5 to TRBJ2-3; 12 bases line up with TRBD2. V shed 7 bases, J shed 3 bases, and the junction held 5 bases outside the gene matches. Germline V gene sequence: CDR1 MNHEY, CDR2 SVGAGI. CDR3 length: 15 residues. The CDR3 loop reads CASKPGTSGTDTQYF. The CDR3 DNA reads TGTGCCAGCAAGCCCGGGACTAGCGGGACAGATACGCAGTATTTT.

As to this clone: The germline gene is not matched at one end of the junction; a read error may be the cause. The CDR3 is CGDPTTDTQYF. The CDR3 bases are TGCGGGGATCCCACCACAGATACGCAGTATTTT. This chain joins TRBV9 and TRBJ2-3, with TRBD2 as a possible D gene (5 bases). In germline, CDR1 is SGDLS, CDR2 YYNGEE. This CDR3 spans 11 amino acids.

This clone was counted a single time. The rearrangement joins TRBV13 to TRBJ1-4; TRBD1 matches at 8 bases. Germline values: CDR1 PRHDT, CDR2 FYEKMQ (reference sequence). V shed 3 bases and J 8 bases; nucleotides not matched to a gene: 11. The CDR3 runs to 16 residues. This CDR3 reads CASSFPGQGAREKLFF. CDR3 coding DNA: TGTGCCAGCAGCTTTCCCGGACAGGGCGCGAGGGAAAAACTGTTTTTT.

The chain uses TRBV7-6 and TRBJ2-2; D is unclear. The CDR3 covers 14 residues. The germline V gene encodes CDR1 SGHVS and CDR2 FNYEAQ. Trimming took 5 bases from V and 9 from J, leaving 16 bases between them. CDR3 sequence reads: CASSLGVGNRELFF. CDR3 bases: TGTGCCAGCAGCCTCGGTGTAGGGAACCGGGAGCTGTTTTTT.

The chain carries TRBV28 and TRBJ2-5, with D perhaps assigned TRBD1 or TRBD2 (5 bases each). Trimming took 5 bases from V and 5 from J, leaving 21 bases between them. CDR1 MDHEN and CDR2 SYDVKM come from the germline V gene. The CDR3 length is 16 residues. Here the CDR3 DNA reads TGTGCCAGCAGTGGGGCAGGGACGTATTCGAGGGAGACCCAGTACTTC. Encoded protein: CASSGAGTYSRETQYF.

J is TRBJ1-2 and V is TRBV2, with no clear D. Germline loops: CDR1 SNHLY, CDR2 FYNNEI. V was pared by 6 bases and J by 4 bases, with 12 bases between. CDR3 size: 13 residues. CDR3 region: CASRETAIYGYTF. The CDR3 DNA reads TGTGCCAGCAGGGAAACTGCTATCTATGGCTACACCTTC.

The chain links TRBV28 to TRBJ1-3; a possible D gene is TRBD1 (5 bases). From germline, CDR1 is MDHEN and CDR2 SYDVKM. V was cut by 7 bases and J by 0 bases, with 16 bases left in between. This CDR3 has 16 amino acids. The CDR3 here is CASTLGGAHSGNTIYF. The CDR3 nucleotides read TGTGCCAGCACCCTAGGAGGGGCCCACTCTGGAAACACCATATATTTT.

The genes are TRBV6-6 and TRBJ2-2, with D perhaps being TRBD1 or TRBD2 (6 bases each). Trimming pared 6 bases from V and 1 base from J, leaving 9 bases between. This CDR3 is 14 amino acids long. CDR1 is MNHNY and CDR2 is SVGAGI in the germline V gene (reference sequence). The CDR3 loop is CASRQGGNTGELFF. The CDR3 DNA follows: TGTGCCAGCAGACAGGGAGGGAACACCGGGGAGCTGTTTTTT.

This clone has just one count. The CDR3 here is CAWNGRVSPYGYTF. CDR3 DNA: TGTGCCTGGAATGGAAGGGTAAGCCCCTATGGCTACACCTTC. The V and J genes are TRBV30 and TRBJ1-2; D ambiguous. Trimming removed 4 bases at V and 4 bases at J, with 16 bases between. This CDR3 spans 14 amino acids. CDR1 GTSNPN and CDR2 SVGIG come from the germline V gene (reference sequence).

This clone was picked up one time. The chain uses TRBV29-1 and TRBJ1-2; 9 positions agree with TRBD1. The CDR3 is 15 amino acids. The ends lost 7 bases at V and 4 bases at J; junction bases unmatched: 13. Germline CDR1 is SQVTM and CDR2 is ANQGSEA. CDR3 protein: CSAGGQGSYGYGYTF. CDR3 nucleotides: TGCAGCGCTGGGGGACAGGGTTCTTATGGCTATGGCTACACCTTC. The full variable domain, in which reference TRBV29-1 and TRBJ1-2 provide the parts outside the CDR3, is SAVISQKPSRDICQRGTSLTIQCQVDSQVTMMFWYRQQPGQSLTLIATANQGSEATYESGFVIDKFPISRPNLTFSTLTVSNMSPEDSSIYLCSAGGQGSYGYGYTFGSGTRLTVV.

The chain has TRBV10-3 and TRBJ1-2, with 7 bases aligning to TRBD1. The germline V gene has CDR1 ENHRY and CDR2 SYGVKD. CDR3 length equals 13 residues. The V segment lost 3 bases and the J segment 3 bases; nucleotides outside the gene matches: 1. This chain's CDR3 is CAISDQGDYGYTF. The DNA for the CDR3 is TGTGCCATCAGTGACCAGGGGGACTATGGCTACACCTTC.

The chain recombines TRBV2 with TRBJ2-3; 7 positions agree with TRBD2. Germline V CDR1 and CDR2: SNHLY, FYNNEI. The CDR3 sequence is 16 residues long. V lost 6 bases, J lost 4 bases, and 13 bases stayed unmatched. CDR3 bases: TGTGCCAGCAGAGACCAGCCCGGCGGGAGCTCAGATACGCAGTATTTT. Translating gives CASRDQPGGSSDTQYF.

The chain links TRBV19 to TRBJ2-2; 9 positions agree with TRBD1. V gave up 7 bases and J gave up 9 bases; unmatched junction bases: 12. The CDR3 contains 15 residues. The germline gives CDR1 LNHDA, CDR2 SQIVND (reference sequence). CDR3 in amino acids: CASNNEGTGRRELFF. CDR3 in DNA: TGTGCCAGTAATAACGAGGGGACAGGGCGACGGGAGCTGTTTTTT.

The rearrangement joins TRBV7-9 to TRBJ2-5; 8 nucleotides agree with TRBD1. The CDR3 totals 15 residues. The germline CDR1 and CDR2 sequences are SEHNR and FQNEAQ (reference sequence). The ends lost 1 base at V and 5 bases at J; junction bases unmatched: 6. CDR3 residues: CASSLVGQGLETQYF. The DNA for the CDR3 is TGTGCCAGCAGCTTAGTTGGACAGGGATTGGAGACCCAGTACTTC.